These T cell receptor beta chains were read from a single sample in a study of blood T cell repertoires in COVID-19. Some clones are missing from TCRdb's copy, which holds only in-frame ones; the method was immunoSEQ multiplex PCR. The table includes about 140,000 clones, about 75% detected once. The sequencing sample was made of PBMCs or T cells enriched from blood (not recorded which). The source of these receptors is a woman aged 50 to 60 who had recovered from COVID-19. Both conserved end residues are part of each CDR3. A D gene is named only where the DNA matches it firmly. The size entry is marked missing in some rows and otherwise reads once, few, many or a size class.

V	size	D	length	J	CDR3	DNA
TRBV3-1/TRBV3-2	many	TRBD2	15	TRBJ2-7	CASSQDRGLAGKQYF	TGTGCCAGCAGCCAAGATAGGGGACTAGCGGGAAAGCAGTACTTC
TRBV27	-	-	14	TRBJ1-4	CASSLRQVPEKLFF	TGTGCCAGCAGTTTACGCCAGGTGCCTGAAAAACTGTTTTTT
TRBV2	many	-	14	TRBJ1-1	CASRWLVMNTEAFF	TGTGCCAGCAGATGGTTAGTGATGAACACTGAAGCTTTCTTT
TRBV5-1	-	TRBD1	14	TRBJ1-6	CASSRDRENSPLHF	TGCGCCAGCAGTCGGGACAGGGAAAATTCACCCCTCCACTTT
TRBV2	-	TRBD1	15	TRBJ1-2	CASSEGQGVLYGYTF	TGTGCCAGCAGTGAAGGGCAGGGGGTCTTATATGGCTACACCTTC
TRBV29-1	-	-	13	TRBJ1-2	CSVTDGKNYGYTF	TGCAGCGTTACGGACGGGAAGAACTATGGCTACACCTTC
TRBV28	-	-	14	TRBJ2-7	CASSLWGDLYEQYF	TGTGCCAGCAGTTTGTGGGGGGACCTATACGAGCAGTACTTC
TRBV28	once	-	15	TRBJ2-4	CASSFQGSGKNIQYF	TGTGCCAGCAGTTTTCAGGGTTCGGGCAAAAACATTCAGTACTTC
TRBV5-6	-	TRBD2	16	TRBJ2-1	CASSWGGTSPYNEQFF	TGTGCCAGCAGCTGGGGTGGGACTAGCCCCTACAATGAGCAGTTCTTC
TRBV11-2	-	-	12	TRBJ1-2	CASSLGGGGYTF	TGTGCCAGCAGCTTAGGCGGGGGGGGCTACACCTTC
TRBV18	-	-	13	TRBJ1-1	CASSPWAETEAFF	TGTGCCAGCTCGCCTTGGGCCGAGACTGAAGCTTTCTTT